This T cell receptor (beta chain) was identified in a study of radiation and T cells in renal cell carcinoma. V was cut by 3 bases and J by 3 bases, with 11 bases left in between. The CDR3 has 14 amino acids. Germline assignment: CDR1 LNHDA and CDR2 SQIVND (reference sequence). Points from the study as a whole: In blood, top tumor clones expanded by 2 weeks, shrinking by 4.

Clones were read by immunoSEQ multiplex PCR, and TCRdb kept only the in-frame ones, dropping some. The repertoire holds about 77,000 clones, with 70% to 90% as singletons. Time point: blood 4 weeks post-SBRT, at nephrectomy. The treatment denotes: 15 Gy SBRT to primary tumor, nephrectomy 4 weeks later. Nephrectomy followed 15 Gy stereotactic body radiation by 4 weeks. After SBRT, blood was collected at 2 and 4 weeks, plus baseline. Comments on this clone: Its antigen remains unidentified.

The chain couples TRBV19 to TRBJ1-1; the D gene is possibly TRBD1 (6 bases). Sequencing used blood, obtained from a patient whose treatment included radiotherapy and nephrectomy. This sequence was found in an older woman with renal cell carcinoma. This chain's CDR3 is CASSIRAGDTEAFF. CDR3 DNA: TGTGCCAGTAGTATTAGGGCAGGGGACACTGAAGCTTTCTTT.